These T cell receptor beta chains were read from a single sample in a study of blood T cell repertoires in COVID-19. Clones were read by immunoSEQ multiplex PCR, and TCRdb kept only the in-frame ones, dropping some. The sample shows about 95,000 clones, 89% of them seen only once. The sample taken for sequencing was peripheral blood. The receptor set was obtained from a man between 60 and 75 years old with COVID-19, enrolled during active disease. Each CDR3 is given with its conserved first and last residue. D genes are given only for firm matches. Size tells how often a clone was seen (once, few, many) or the class of an expanded clone, and some rows leave it out.

j_call | d_call | clone_size | v_call | cdr3_nt | cdr3_aa
TRBJ2-2 | TRBD2 | - | TRBV19 | TGTGCCAGTAGTACTGGGAGGGATAACACCGGGGAGCTGTTTTTT | CASSTGRDNTGELFF
TRBJ1-2 | - | - | TRBV6-5 | TGTGCCAGCAGTTACTCTAGGGGGATCTATGGCTACACCTTC | CASSYSRGIYGYTF
TRBJ2-3 | TRBD1 | - | TRBV15 | TGTGCCACCAGCAGAGAAGTGGGCAGGGGGCGACAAGATACGCAGTATTTT | CATSREVGRGRQDTQYF
TRBJ2-2 | TRBD2 | - | TRBV7-3 | TGTGCCAGCAGCCTACTAGCGGGAGGGCCGTACACCGGGGAGCTGTTTTTT | CASSLLAGGPYTGELFF
TRBJ1-4 | - | - | TRBV6-4 | TGTGCCAGCAGTGACGGGGGCGGAACTAATGAAAAACTGTTTTTT | CASSDGGGTNEKLFF
TRBJ2-5 | TRBD2 | once | TRBV28 | TGTGCCAGCAGTCCACCCTGGGGACTAGCGGGAGTAGAGACCCAGTACTTC | CASSPPWGLAGVETQYF
TRBJ1-5 | TRBD1 | - | TRBV6-5 | TGTGCCAGCAGTTGGACAGGGCTACAGCCCCAGCATTTT | CASSWTGLQPQHF
TRBJ1-5 | - | - | TRBV19 | TGTGCCAGTAGTGAAGCCTTATTACAGCCCCAGCATTTT | CASSEALLQPQHF
TRBJ1-4 | TRBD1 | - | TRBV10-3 | TGTGCCATCAGTGATGGGACAGTAAATGAAAAACTGTTTTTT | CAISDGTVNEKLFF
TRBJ1-6 | - | - | TRBV7-3 | TGTGCCAGCAGCTTAAACGCAAAGGGGAGGGATTCACCCCTCCACTTT | CASSLNAKGRDSPLHF
TRBJ1-5 | - | - | TRBV6-6 | TGTGCCAGCAGTCCACGGGAGGGTTCGGGCAATCAGCCCCAGCATTTT | CASSPREGSGNQPQHF
TRBJ1-4 | - | - | TRBV11-3 | TGTGCCAGCAGCACATACGAGGGAGGAACTAATGAAAAACTGTTTTTT | CASSTYEGGTNEKLFF
TRBJ2-2 | - | - | TRBV5-1 | TGCGCCAGCAGCTTGGGGAGTACGGCCGGGGAGCTGTTTTTT | CASSLGSTAGELFF
TRBJ2-1 | - | - | TRBV11-3 | TGTGCCAGCAGCTTAGACAGGGTAGGTTACAATGAGCAGTTCTTC | CASSLDRVGYNEQFF
TRBJ1-1 | TRBD1 | - | TRBV14 | TGTGCCAGCAGCCAAGTAACAGGGGGCGGTGAAGCTTTCTTT | CASSQVTGGGEAFF
TRBJ1-4 | - | - | TRBV30 | TGTGCCTGGAGTACCCCAGGGTCACTCCCTGAAAAACTGTTTTTT | CAWSTPGSLPEKLFF
TRBJ2-3 | TRBD1 | - | TRBV7-8 | TGTGCCAGCAGCTTAGTACCGGGACAGGGGGTGTACACAGATACGCAGTATTTT | CASSLVPGQGVYTDTQYF
TRBJ2-3 | TRBD2 | - | TRBV11-2 | TGTGCCAGCAGCATAACTAGCGGCACAGATACGCAGTATTTT | CASSITSGTDTQYF
TRBJ1-5 | - | - | TRBV19 | TGTGCCAGTATCGGTTGGGGGCAGGGTGCCAATCAGCCCCAGCATTTT | CASIGWGQGANQPQHF
TRBJ2-1 | - | - | TRBV24-1 | TGTGCCACCAGTGACCACGGACATAGTAGCAATGAGCAGTTCTTC | CATSDHGHSSNEQFF
TRBJ2-3 | TRBD2 | - | TRBV6-5 | TGTGCCAGCAGTCGGGAGGGTGGTACGCAGTATTTT | CASSREGGTQYF
TRBJ1-1 | TRBD1 | - | TRBV19 | TGTGCCAGTAGTCGGGACAGTGGAACTGAAGCTTTCTTT | CASSRDSGTEAFF
TRBJ2-5 | TRBD2 | few | TRBV9 | TGTGCCAGCAGCCCTCAGACTAGCGGGTGGGAGACCCAGTACTTC | CASSPQTSGWETQYF
TRBJ1-2 | TRBD1 | - | TRBV7-2 | TGTGCCAGCAGCTGGGGACAGGGGAACTATGGCTACACCTTC | CASSWGQGNYGYTF
TRBJ1-1 | - | - | TRBV11-1 | TGTGCCAGCAGCCGAGAGGGCCTGAACACTGAAGCTTTCTTT | CASSREGLNTEAFF
TRBJ1-1 | - | - | TRBV19 | TGTGCCAGTAGGCAATCAGGGGTCGAAGCTTTCTTT | CASRQSGVEAFF
TRBJ2-7 | TRBD1 | - | TRBV30 | TGTGCCTGGAGTAACGCCGACAGGGGGGTCGACGAGCAGTACTTC | CAWSNADRGVDEQYF
TRBJ2-1 | - | - | TRBV3-1/TRBV3-2 | TGTGCCAGCAGCCAAGGTAGAGGGAGTGAGCAGTTCTTC | CASSQGRGSEQFF
TRBJ1-3 | - | few | TRBV9 | TGTGCCAGCAGCTTCAGGACACCTGGAAACACCATATATTTT | CASSFRTPGNTIYF
TRBJ2-1 | TRBD2 | - | TRBV7-2 | TGTGCCAGCAGCCAAAGCGGGAGGATACCCTACAATGAGCAGTTCTTC | CASSQSGRIPYNEQFF
TRBJ1-1 | - | - | TRBV6-2/TRBV6-3 | TGTGCCAGCAGTTATCCCCTAGGTAGGCCGAACACTGAAGCTTTCTTT | CASSYPLGRPNTEAFF
TRBJ1-1 | - | few | TRBV7-2 | TGTGCCAGCAGCTTAGTCGGCGGGAACACTGAAGCTTTCTTT | CASSLVGGNTEAFF